This T cell receptor beta chain was sequenced during a study of blood T cell repertoires in COVID-19. Study-level background: Samples of COVID-19 (acute and convalescent) were obtained from the United States, Italy and Spain. Sample material is recorded as cDNA or gDNA derived from T cells, B-cell-depleted T cells, or PBMCs.

This clone was recorded once. The CDR3 runs to 12 residues. Trimming took 5 bases from V and 12 from J, leaving 14 bases between them. Germline CDR1 and CDR2: SEHNR and FQNEAQ (reference sequence). In the original processing: By means of reference gene primer amplification, nucleated cell counts were estimated. Sequencing was performed with immunoSEQ multiplex PCR; in TCRdb, only in-frame clones are kept and a portion is missing. V, J and clone size were drawn from that table, and D and trimming were deduced from the DNA. The sample carries a few hundred thousand clones, approximately 85% recorded once. Enrolment of Seattle patients took place during active infection, and they were followed longitudinally.

This clonotype was obtained from a human donor with COVID-19, enrolled during active disease. The donor label of this sample is uncertain. Sequencing was carried out using peripheral blood. The chain combines TRBV7-9 with TRBJ1-5; D unclear. CDR3 in DNA: TGTGCCAGCAGCCAACCCGGGGTCGACCAGCATTTT. Translated: CASSQPGVDQHF.